The 12 T cell receptor beta chains below were found in one sample sequenced in a study of immune evolution from preneoplasia to lung adenocarcinoma. The protocol was immunoSEQ multiplex PCR, while the TCRdb copy is restricted to in-frame clones and leaves out a portion. The sample has 12,000 or so clones, under 90% seen once. Sequences were obtained from FFPE tissue from an adenomatous hyperplasia lung lesion. Noted subset: atypical adenomatous hyperplasia (AAH), lung preneoplasia. The source is a person aged 50 to 70 with lung adenocarcinoma.

In its sample, this clone is medium-sized. V is TRBV6-1 and J is TRBJ2-3; D is ambiguous. This CDR3 has 15 residues. CDR1 and CDR2 from the germline V gene are MNHNS and SASEGT. Between the trimmed V and J ends, which lost 7 bases and 0 bases, there was a span of 14 bases. CDR3 amino acids: CASTFGEGSTDTQYF. Written as DNA, the CDR3 is TGTGCCAGCACATTTGGCGAAGGAAGCACAGATACGCAGTATTTT.

The chain carries TRBV19 and TRBJ2-3; D is uncertain. In germline, CDR1 is LNHDA, CDR2 SQIVND (reference sequence). Deletions cut 3 bases from V and 7 bases from J, with 5 bases between. The CDR3 is 11 residues long. The CDR3 DNA reads as TGTGCCAGTAGTATGGGGAATACGCAGTATTTT. Amino acid sequence: CASSMGNTQYF.

The chain couples TRBV11-1 to TRBJ2-7; no firm D call. The CDR3 sequence is 12 residues long. The germline V gene has CDR1 SGHAT and CDR2 FQDESV (reference sequence). V lost 5 bases, J lost 2 bases, and 7 bases lay in between. The CDR3 region is CASSRTAYEQYF. The CDR3 DNA reads TGTGCCAGCAGCCGAACGGCCTACGAGCAGTACTTC.

This clone was recorded once. The chain recombines TRBV11-3 with TRBJ1-2; a weak D match, TRBD1 (5 bases). CDR1 and CDR2 (germline): SGHNT, YENEEA. The V end lost 7 bases, the J end lost 5 bases, and 17 bases lay between the germline ends. CDR3 length: 14 amino acids. The CDR3 coding sequence is TGTGCCAGCACCCCCCGGGGCGGAGAGTATGGCTACACCTTC. It codes for CASTPRGGEYGYTF.

The V gene is TRBV29-1, the J gene TRBJ1-2, with D perhaps TRBD1 (6 bases). V lost 0 bases, J lost 8 bases, and 22 bases lay in between. CDR3 length: 16 residues. Looked up from germline, CDR1 is SQVTM and CDR2 is ANQGSEA. The CDR3 DNA reads TGCAGCGTTGAAGATCGTCAGGGGACAAAGGCTGGGGGCTACACCTTC. It encodes CSVEDRQGTKAGGYTF.

This chain uses TRBV15 with TRBJ1-5; 9 bases are shared with TRBD1. V was clipped by 4 bases and J by 3 bases; unmatched bases: 4. Germline values: CDR1 LNHNV, CDR2 YYDKDF (reference sequence). This CDR3 has 15 amino acids. The CDR3 region has the DNA TGTGCCACCAGCATTCGGGACAGGGTCAATCAGCCCCAGCATTTT. This gives the protein CATSIRDRVNQPQHF.

The chain uses TRBV2 and TRBJ2-1; 7 bases line up with TRBD2. V gave up 7 bases and J gave up 2 bases; unmatched junction bases: 8. Per germline, CDR1 SNHLY and CDR2 FYNNEI. The CDR3 length is 15 residues. DNA of the CDR3: TGTGCCAGCAATCTGGTAGCGGGCACCTACAATGAGCAGTTCTTC. Protein: CASNLVAGTYNEQFF. The entire variable domain, with the rest obtained from reference TRBV2 and TRBJ2-1, is as follows: EPEVTQTPSHQVTQMGQEVILRCVPISNHLYFYWYRQILGQKVEFLVSFYNNEISEKSEIFDDQFSVERPDGSNFTLKIRSTKLEDSAMYFCASNLVAGTYNEQFFGPGTRLTVL.

In this sample, this clone turned up a few times. V usage is TRBV5-6 and J usage is TRBJ2-1, with D uncertain. Germline V gene data show CDR1 as SGHDT and CDR2 as YYEEEE. This CDR3 has 14 amino acids. The ends were cut back, 4 bases at V and 2 bases at J, with 10 bases in the middle. CDR3 sequence reads: CASSPTETYNEQFF. Written as DNA, the CDR3 is TGTGCCAGCAGCCCGACCGAAACCTACAATGAGCAGTTCTTC.

The genes are TRBV30 and TRBJ2-7; D might be TRBD1 (6 bases). CDR1 is GTSNPN and CDR2 is SVGIG in the germline V gene (reference sequence). This CDR3 contains 15 residues. The V end was cut by 5 bases, the J end by 0 bases, with 17 bases between. The CDR3 here is CAWEGRQGGSYEQYF. CDR3 nucleotides: TGTGCCTGGGAAGGAAGGCAAGGGGGCTCCTACGAGCAGTACTTC.

V gene TRBV30 combines with J gene TRBJ2-5, with 11 positions matching TRBD2. CDR3 length: 16 residues. CDR1 and CDR2 (germline): GTSNPN, SVGIG (reference sequence). The V segment lost 2 bases and the J segment 4 bases; nucleotides outside the gene matches: 9. Written as DNA, the CDR3 is TGTGCCTGGAGTCTACCACTAGCGGGAGTTAGAGAGACCCAGTACTTC. It is translated as CAWSLPLAGVRETQYF.

CDR3 bases: TGTGCCATCAGTGATCAAAAGCGGGGACAGGTCTACAATGAGCAGTTCTTC. This translates into CAISDQKRGQVYNEQFF. The J gene is TRBJ2-1, the V gene TRBV10-3; perhaps TRBD1 as D (8 bases). Germline assignment: CDR1 ENHRY and CDR2 SYGVKD. The CDR3 runs 17 residues. With 3 bases removed from V and 3 bases from J, the gap between germline ends came to 18 bases.

V usage is TRBV7-3 and J usage is TRBJ1-2; tentatively, D is TRBD1 (5 bases). Germline V gene sequence: CDR1 SGHTA, CDR2 FQGTGA. Trimming pared 0 bases from V and 3 bases from J, leaving 5 bases between. The CDR3 extends over 13 amino acids. In DNA, the CDR3 is TGTGCCAGCAGCTTAACAGGGGACTATGGCTACACCTTC. This translates into CASSLTGDYGYTF.